This TCR beta chain was sequenced during a study of cytomegalovirus exposure and HLA in healthy donors. Study background: Drawn from HLA-typed donors, approximately 85 million unique TCRs were held in an early data release.

The CDR3 runs 12 residues. Looked up from germline, CDR1 is SNHLY and CDR2 is FYNNEI. Trimming cost V 3 bases and J 6 bases, with 6 bases left between them. Primers included in the PCR were 60 Vbeta and 13 Jbeta primers. Produced via immunoSEQ multiplex PCR; TCRdb's table is partial and in-frame only. In the table there are 160,000 or so clones, 70% of which are singletons. Sequenced material: PBMCs. This receptor was identified in a man younger than 30 in good health and CMV-seropositive. The chain employs TRBV2 and TRBJ1-5; D is unresolved. Here the CDR3 reads CASSDSAQPQHF. CDR3 DNA: TGTGCCAGCAGTGACAGCGCTCAGCCCCAGCATTTT.